Following are 24 T cell receptor beta chains from one sample sequenced in a study of early T cells in non-severe SARS-CoV-2 infection. Each CDR3 protein gets one entry after TCRdb re-called the 5' RACE reads with MiXCR. The table includes roughly 100,000 distinct CDR3 sequences, 11% to 15% detected once. Sequences were obtained from whole blood. Every receptor here comes from an adult who was a healthcare worker with PCR-confirmed SARS-CoV-2 infection or an uninfected control (not recorded which).

The chain recombines TRBV19 with TRBJ2-5; D unresolved. V was trimmed by 3 bases and J by 0 bases, leaving 11 bases between them. The CDR3 is 15 amino acids. The germline V gene encodes CDR1 LNHDA and CDR2 SQIVND (reference sequence). The CDR3 reads CASSIGRNDQETQYF. CDR3 bases: TGTGCCAGTAGTATTGGCAGGAACGACCAAGAGACCCAGTACTTC. The complete variable domain, with remaining parts taken from reference TRBV19 and TRBJ2-5, reads DGGITQSPKYLFRKEGQNVTLSCEQNLNHDAMYWYRQDPGQGLRLIYYSQIVNDFQKGDIAEGYSVSREKKESFPLTVTSAQKNPTAFYLCASSIGRNDQETQYFGPGTRLLVL.

The V and J genes are TRBV28 and TRBJ2-1, with D unresolved. Germline CDR1 and CDR2: MDHEN and SYDVKM. Between the trimmed V and J ends, which lost 3 bases and 8 bases, there was a span of 11 bases. The CDR3 has 13 residues. CDR3 in amino acids: CASSLTRKDEQFF. CDR3 DNA sequence: TGTGCCAGCAGTTTGACAAGGAAGGATGAGCAGTTCTTC.

This clonotype was seen a few times. V is TRBV28 and J is TRBJ2-1; D gene uncertain. CDR3 length equals 14 residues. Trimming pared 7 bases from V and 4 bases from J, leaving 14 bases between. Germline V gives CDR1 MDHEN, CDR2 SYDVKM. This CDR3 is CASNILQRYNEQFF. CDR3 nucleotides: TGTGCCAGCAACATATTACAGAGATACAATGAGCAGTTCTTC.

The sample holds many counts of this clonotype. The gene calls are TRBV7-9 and TRBJ1-6, with a tentative D call TRBD1 (6 bases). There are 16 residues in the CDR3. V lost 2 bases and J 6 bases, leaving 14 bases between the germline ends. Germline V gene sequence: CDR1 SEHNR, CDR2 FQNEAQ (reference sequence). The CDR3: CASSLQTGPTNSPLHF. CDR3 DNA sequence: TGTGCCAGCAGCTTACAGACAGGACCGACTAATTCACCCCTCCACTTT.

This clonotype was found many times. The V gene is TRBV10-1, the J gene TRBJ2-1; the D is unclear. Germline V gene sequence: CDR1 WNHNN, CDR2 SYGVQD (reference sequence). Trimming left V 2 bases short and J 8 bases short, with 10 bases between. The CDR3 is 13 amino acids. The CDR3 protein is CASSEPGSDEQFF. The CDR3 DNA reads as TGCGCCAGCAGTGAGCCCGGGTCCGATGAGCAGTTCTTC.

The chain combines TRBV27 with TRBJ2-3; perhaps TRBD1 as D (5 bases). The CDR3 loop spans 14 amino acids. Per the germline V gene, CDR1 is MNHEY and CDR2 is SMNVEV (reference sequence). V was shortened by 4 bases and J by 2 bases, with 10 bases between the two germline ends. As DNA, the CDR3 is TGTGCCAGCAGTTCACAGGTGTTCACAGATACGCAGTATTTT. This translates into CASSSQVFTDTQYF.

CDR3 region: CASSPPYRHYGYTF. The CDR3 DNA reads TGTGCCAGCAGTCCTCCCTATCGTCACTATGGCTACACCTTC. The chain employs TRBV28 and TRBJ1-2, with D unclear. Deletions cut 5 bases from V and 3 bases from J, with 13 bases between. The germline gives CDR1 MDHEN, CDR2 SYDVKM. CDR3 length: 14 amino acids.

This clonotype was seen a handful of times. V usage is TRBV2 and J usage is TRBJ1-5; no firm D call. V lost 0 bases to trimming and J lost 0 bases, with 6 bases between them. The CDR3 length is 15 residues. CDR1 and CDR2 from the germline V gene are SNHLY and FYNNEI. CDR3 in amino acids: CASSEAAYSNQPQHF. As DNA, the CDR3 is TGTGCCAGCAGTGAAGCGGCCTATAGCAATCAGCCCCAGCATTTT.

V gene TRBV7-8 combines with J gene TRBJ1-1; D is ambiguous. Germline assignment: CDR1 SGHVS and CDR2 FQNEAQ. The V and J ends lost 5 bases and 4 bases respectively, with 20 bases between them. This CDR3 has 16 residues. The CDR3 is CASSPRNLGWGTEAFF. In DNA form, the CDR3 reads TGTGCCAGCAGCCCCAGGAATCTCGGTTGGGGCACTGAAGCTTTCTTT. Together with reference TRBV7-8 and TRBJ1-1, the CDR3 gives the full variable domain: GAGVSQSPRYKVAKRGQDVALRCDPISGHVSLFWYQQALGQGPEFLTYFQNEAQLDKSGLPSDRFFAERPEGSVSTLKIQRTQQEDSAVYLCASSPRNLGWGTEAFFGQGTRLTVV.

Many counts were recorded for this clonotype. The chain combines TRBV9 with TRBJ2-2; D perhaps matches TRBD2 (6 bases). The CDR3 contains 16 residues. V was clipped by 5 bases and J by 3 bases, with 17 bases between them. Germline V gene sequence: CDR1 SGDLS, CDR2 YYNGEE. This CDR3 is CASSQVRGTYTGELFF. DNA for the CDR3: TGTGCCAGCAGTCAGGTACGGGGGACCTACACCGGGGAGCTGTTTTTT. Full variable domain (outside the CDR3, taken from reference TRBV9 and TRBJ2-2): DSGVTQTPKHLITATGQRVTLRCSPRSGDLSVYWYQQSLDQGLQFLIQYYNGEERAKGNILERFSAQQFPDLHSELNLSSLELGDSALYFCASSQVRGTYTGELFFGEGSRLTVL.

The chain couples TRBV5-1 to TRBJ2-7; the D gene is possibly TRBD1 (6 bases). Trimming took off 0 bases at V and 3 bases at J, with 7 bases between the two ends. Germline V CDR1 and CDR2: SGHRS, YFSETQ. The CDR3 loop spans 13 amino acids. This chain's CDR3 is CASSLAQGYEQYF. The CDR3 DNA sequence: TGCGCCAGCAGCTTGGCACAGGGCTACGAGCAGTACTTC. Full variable domain (remainder filled in from reference TRBV5-1 and TRBJ2-7): KAGVTQTPRYLIKTRGQQVTLSCSPISGHRSVSWYQQTPGQGLQFLFEYFSETQRNKGNFPGRFSGRQFSNSRSEMNVSTLELGDSALYLCASSLAQGYEQYFGPGTRLTVT.

This clonotype showed up many times. The chain has TRBV28 and TRBJ2-1; possibly TRBD2 for D (5 bases). CDR1 and CDR2 from the germline V gene are MDHEN and SYDVKM. This CDR3 has 15 amino acids. Between the trimmed V and J ends, which lost 6 bases and 0 bases, there was a span of 12 bases. Here the CDR3 DNA reads TGTGCCAGCAGGGGAGACGGTTTCTCCTACAATGAGCAGTTCTTC. This encodes CASRGDGFSYNEQFF.

There are many counts of this clonotype. The J gene is TRBJ2-7, the V gene TRBV7-2; no clear D. The length of the CDR3 is 16 residues. Trimming took off 2 bases at V and 2 bases at J, with 16 bases between the two ends. In germline, CDR1 is SGHTA, CDR2 FQGNSA. The CDR3 loop reads CASSLLRTTAAYEQYF. CDR3 DNA: TGTGCCAGCAGCTTACTACGAACGACGGCGGCCTACGAGCAGTACTTC.

This clonotype was counted ten times or more. This chain links TRBV7-2 with TRBJ2-1; TRBD2 aligns across 8 bases. Germline V gene lookup returns CDR1 SGHTA and CDR2 FQGNSA. The CDR3 loop spans 15 amino acids. V was clipped by 5 bases and J by 3 bases; unmatched bases: 6. The CDR3 DNA is TGTGCCAGCAGCCCAGGACTAGCCCTCTACAATGAGCAGTTCTTC. Translation gives CASSPGLALYNEQFF. The whole variable domain, remainder taken from reference TRBV7-2 and TRBJ2-1, is GAGVSQSPSNKVTEKGKDVELRCDPISGHTALYWYRQSLGQGLEFLIYFQGNSAPDKSGLPSDRFSAERTGGSVSTLTIQRTQQEDSAVYLCASSPGLALYNEQFFGPGTRLTVL.

This clonotype occurred a few times. The chain is built from TRBV7-2 and TRBJ2-1, with D hard to call. The CDR3 covers 13 residues. The germline V and J ends were trimmed by 11 bases and 2 bases, with 13 bases remaining between them. CDR1 SGHTA and CDR2 FQGNSA come from the germline V gene. Here the CDR3 DNA reads TGTGCCTCCTGCCGTCCCCCCTACAATGAGCAGTTCTTC. This gives the protein CASCRPPYNEQFF. The full variable domain, with the rest looked up from reference TRBV7-2 and TRBJ2-1, is GAGVSQSPSNKVTEKGKDVELRCDPISGHTALYWYRQSLGQGLEFLIYFQGNSAPDKSGLPSDRFSAERTGGSVSTLTIQRTQQEDSAVYLCASCRPPYNEQFFGPGTRLTVL.

The chain employs TRBV6-5 and TRBJ1-2; tentative D call: TRBD1 (5 bases). V was pared by 6 bases and J by 8 bases, with 10 bases between. The CDR3 loop spans 11 amino acids. From germline, CDR1 is MNHEY and CDR2 SVGAGI. CDR3 bases: TGTGCCAGCAGGGGGGTCGGCGGCTACACCTTC. Its protein is CASRGVGGYTF.

The sample holds a few counts of this clonotype. This chain connects TRBV27 to TRBJ1-1, with D tentatively TRBD1 (5 bases). From germline, CDR1 is MNHEY and CDR2 SMNVEV (reference sequence). V shed 9 bases and J shed 1 base, with 12 bases lying between them. The length of the CDR3 is 13 residues. CDR3 sequence reads: CASRRGGNTEAFF. For the CDR3, the DNA is TGTGCCAGTCGACGGGGCGGGAACACTGAAGCTTTCTTT.

This clonotype was counted between two and nine times. The genes are TRBV7-2 and TRBJ1-2; perhaps TRBD1 as D (6 bases). The CDR3 covers 19 residues. CDR1 SGHTA and CDR2 FQGNSA come from the germline V gene. Trimming removed 2 bases from V and 4 bases from J, with 26 bases in between. The chain's CDR3 is CASSLSAGDIREESYGYTF. DNA for the CDR3: TGTGCCAGCAGCTTATCCGCAGGGGATATAAGGGAGGAGTCCTATGGCTACACCTTC.

This clonotype was seen at least ten times. V usage is TRBV10-3 and J usage is TRBJ2-5, with 13 bases lining up with TRBD2. The CDR3 consists of 14 residues. The germline CDR1 and CDR2 sequences are ENHRY and SYGVKD. J was trimmed by 5 bases and V by 4 bases; bases with no gene match: 1. The DNA of the CDR3 is TGTGCCATCAGTGGGACTAGCGGGAGTGAGACCCAGTACTTC. Amino acids: CAISGTSGSETQYF.

This clonotype was counted at least ten times. The chain carries TRBV7-2 and TRBJ2-7; D is undetermined. The CDR3 consists of 13 residues. Trimming took off 1 base at V and 5 bases at J, with 9 bases between the two ends. CDR1 and CDR2 (germline): SGHTA, FQGNSA. CDR3 sequence: CASSLVRADEQYF. The DNA of the CDR3 is TGTGCCAGCAGCTTAGTTCGGGCAGACGAGCAGTACTTC.

The chain employs TRBV30 and TRBJ1-1; D is possibly TRBD1 (5 bases). Germline V gives CDR1 GTSNPN, CDR2 SVGIG (reference sequence). This CDR3 contains 10 residues. The CDR3: CGGEETEAFF. The CDR3 region has the DNA TGTGGGGGCGAGGAGACTGAAGCTTTCTTT.

There are a few counts of this clonotype. The CDR3 loop is CASSGGTIQETQYF. The CDR3 DNA is TGTGCCAGCAGTGGAGGGACTATTCAAGAGACCCAGTACTTC. The rearrangement uses TRBV28 and TRBJ2-5, with 7 bases aligning to TRBD2. This CDR3 is built from 14 residues. The germline CDR1 and CDR2 sequences are MDHEN and SYDVKM. Trimming removed 5 bases from V and 2 bases from J; junction bases left unmatched: 5.

This clonotype was found many times. The rearrangement uses TRBV10-3 and TRBJ2-5; 9 bases agree with TRBD1. The J segment lost 1 base and the V segment lost 4 bases, leaving 7 bases of the junction unmatched. Per the germline V gene, CDR1 is ENHRY and CDR2 is SYGVKD. The CDR3 spans 16 residues. The chain's CDR3 is CAISAGTGKSQETQYF. CDR3 sequence (DNA): TGTGCCATCAGTGCGGGGACAGGGAAGAGCCAAGAGACCCAGTACTTC.

This clonotype was detected many times. This rearrangement joins TRBV19 to TRBJ1-5; no clear D. V was shortened by 7 bases and J by 4 bases, with 14 bases between the two germline ends. CDR3 length: 14 residues. Germline CDR1 reads LNHDA; CDR2 reads SQIVND (reference sequence). Here the CDR3 reads CASKPRGANQPQHF. DNA for the CDR3: TGTGCCAGTAAGCCACGGGGAGCTAATCAGCCCCAGCATTTT.